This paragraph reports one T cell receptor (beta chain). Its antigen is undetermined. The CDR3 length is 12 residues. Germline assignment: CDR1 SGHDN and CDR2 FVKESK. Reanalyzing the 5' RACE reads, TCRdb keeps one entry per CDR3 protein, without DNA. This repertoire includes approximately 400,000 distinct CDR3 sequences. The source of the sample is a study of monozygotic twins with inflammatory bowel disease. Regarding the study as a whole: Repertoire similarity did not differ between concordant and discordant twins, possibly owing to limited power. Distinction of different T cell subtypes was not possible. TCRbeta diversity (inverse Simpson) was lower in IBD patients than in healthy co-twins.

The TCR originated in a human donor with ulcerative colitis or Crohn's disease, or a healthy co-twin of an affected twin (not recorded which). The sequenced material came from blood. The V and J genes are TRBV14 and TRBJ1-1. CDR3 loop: CASSQGWGRAFF.